The text below deals with one T cell receptor beta chain. The antigen it recognizes is unknown. Base qualities are missing; no much larger clone stands one base away. Participants in the prospective study were aged roughly 18 to 95 years, lived in 20 to 30 United States geographic areas, and enrolled through a virtual design. In the prospective study, participants were assigned to cohorts based on the clinical history participants reported in a screening survey and a study questionnaire. Recovered participants in ImmuneRACE Cohort 3 were defined by two consecutive negative NP/OP PCR tests, clearance by a healthcare professional, or resolution of symptoms. In the prospective study, mobile phlebotomists collected whole blood, serum and a nasopharyngeal or oropharyngeal swab from each participant. Prospective study participants could optionally give additional blood draws and questionnaires over an approximately two-month period. Blood samples from the prospective study were shipped frozen or at room temperature prior to DNA extraction.

Per the germline V gene, MNHNS is the CDR1 and SASEGT is the CDR2. V and J are trimmed by 6 bases and 8 bases, and the gene matches miss 6 bases of the junction. The CDR3 goes from the cysteine to the phenylalanine over 13 residues. Only the CDR3 region is kept as DNA, spanning 39 bases read in frame from base 1. TCRbeta CDR3 regions were amplified from genomic DNA by means of the immunoSEQ Assay, a bias-controlled multiplex PCR. As for how the authors treated the data: The number of nucleated cells in each sample was estimated from the amplification of reference gene primers within the assay. To quantify the absolute abundance of each unique TCRbeta CDR3 rearrangement, sequence reads were collapsed and filtered. For each sample, productive Simpson clonality was calculated as the square root of Simpson's diversity index over productive rearrangements. The source is immuneACCESS, and TCRdb retained only in-frame sequences with V and J called. Part of the clones is not carried over; for the studies checked, unresolved V genes explain less than half of this, and the remainder is unexplained. That table supplies the V and J calls and clone size; D and trimming were determined from the DNA. The sample contains about 150,000 clones, roughly 85% of them found a single time. Under 4.5% of the sample comes from the top ten.

The data are from a study of blood T cell repertoires in COVID-19 (dated by TCRdb to the early 2020s). Some background on the complete study: Samples from collaborators originated in the United States, Italy and Spain and spanned both the acute and convalescent phases of COVID-19. The material from the prospective study consisted of cDNA or gDNA derived from T cells, B-cell-depleted T cells, or PBMCs. Deeply sampled blood TCRbeta repertoires from subjects exposed to, actively infected with, or recovered from COVID-19 were included in the dataset. The repertoires were released in a freely available public database meant as a resource for research on the immune response to SARS-CoV-2. The samples were drawn from the first 160 participants of the ongoing ImmuneRACE study and from about 1,200 subjects provided by 6 global collaborators. Sample metadata almost always included a de-identified subject ID, COVID-19 status, age in years and sex. Where available, HLA class I and class II types were obtained from metadata supplied by the sample provider rather than from assay-based typing. The paper's findings and limits, for the study overall: The amount of clinical and demographic metadata varied by source and participant and was provided uncurated.

The sequenced sample was PBMCs or T cells enriched from blood (not recorded which). This chain is built from TRBV6-1 and TRBJ1-2; TRBD1 matches 10 bases in the middle. This TCR came from a man aged 45-60 years who had recovered from COVID-19. For the CDR3, the sequence is CASSAGQGVGYTF. Here is the DNA: TGTGCCAGCAGCGCCGGACAGGGGGTAGGCTACACCTTC.